This entry features one T cell receptor beta chain sequence. Its antigen remains unknown. Per germline, CDR1 MNHEY and CDR2 SVGEGT. V lost 5 bases to trimming and J lost 3 bases; unmatched junction nucleotides: 5. The length of the CDR3 is 15 residues. The data originate from a study of response to subunit inactivated influenza vaccine. Study-level results: Each seasonal flu vaccination may recruit only limited new T cells, authors suggested.

MiXCR was run by TCRdb on the RT-PCR reads, yielding one entry per CDR3 protein. Among about 650,000 distinct CDR3 sequences, 15% to 17% were seen once, and the ten largest hold around a tenth. This TCR came from a man aged 45-60 years who received an inactivated influenza vaccine. This chain joins TRBV6-2 or TRBV6-3 and TRBJ2-7; TRBD2 agrees at 12 bases. The sample here was PBMCs from blood, taken 11 to 12 days after vaccination. The CDR3 DNA follows: TGTGCCAGCAGTGACGGACTAGCGGGACTCTACGAGCAGTACTTC. Translation gives CASSDGLAGLYEQYF.